This T cell receptor (beta chain) was retrieved from a study of cytomegalovirus exposure and HLA in healthy donors. Study results and limitations: Most subjects' HLA-A and HLA-B alleles were reportedly predicted from TCR beta sequences. Relative to the 666-donor mean, N-insertions were reportedly fewer in an Asian-associated ancestry cluster in a later analysis. Researchers left out some V segments, among them TRBV6-2 and TRBV6-3, as indistinguishable.

About this clone itself: The antigen is unknown.

The PCR employed 60 Vbeta primers together with 13 Jbeta primers. Assay used: immunoSEQ multiplex PCR; TCRdb lists only in-frame clones, some missing. This repertoire shows over 140,000 clones, 70% to 85% found once; its top ten account for about 1.4%. Germline assignment: CDR1 SGHRS and CDR2 YFSETQ. Trimming removed 4 bases from V and 4 bases from J, with 11 bases in between. This CDR3 is built from 13 residues. Material: PBMCs. V gene TRBV5-1 combines with J gene TRBJ1-1, with D maybe TRBD1 (5 bases). The receptor was isolated from a man in his thirties or forties in good health and CMV-seropositive. The CDR3 sequence: CASSPGQGTEAFF. CDR3 bases: TGCGCCAGCAGCCCCGGCCAGGGCACTGAAGCTTTCTTT.